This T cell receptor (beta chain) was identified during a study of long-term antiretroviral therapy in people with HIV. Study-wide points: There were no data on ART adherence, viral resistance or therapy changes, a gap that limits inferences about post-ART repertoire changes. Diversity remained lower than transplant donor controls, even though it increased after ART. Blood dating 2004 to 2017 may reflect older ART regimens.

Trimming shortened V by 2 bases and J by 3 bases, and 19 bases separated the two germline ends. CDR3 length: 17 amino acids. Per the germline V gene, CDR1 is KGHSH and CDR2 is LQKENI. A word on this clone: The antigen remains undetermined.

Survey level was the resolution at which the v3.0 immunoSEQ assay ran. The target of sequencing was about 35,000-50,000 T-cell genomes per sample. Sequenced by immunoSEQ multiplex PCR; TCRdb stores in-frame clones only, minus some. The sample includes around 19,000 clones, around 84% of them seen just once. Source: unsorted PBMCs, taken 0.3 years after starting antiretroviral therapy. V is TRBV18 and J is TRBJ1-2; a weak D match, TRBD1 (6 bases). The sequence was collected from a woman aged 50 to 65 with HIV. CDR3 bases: TGTGCCAGCTCACCATCAACCGCCGGGACACAGGACTATGGCTACACCTTC. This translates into CASSPSTAGTQDYGYTF.